This T cell receptor beta chain stems from a study of cytomegalovirus exposure and HLA in healthy donors. As for the study in general: The 110 or so validation repertoires were produced on the same platform as the 670 or so repertoires of the first cohort. This was reported in a later analysis. Study outcomes and limitations: It was confirmed in vitro that three of the CMV-associated chains were specific for CMV antigens.

Clones were sequenced by immunoSEQ multiplex PCR, and TCRdb holds only the in-frame ones, with some missing. The sample includes about 79,000 clones, under 95% of them seen just once. Worth noting for this clone: As yet, its antigen is unknown.

V lost 5 bases to trimming and J lost 4 bases; unmatched junction nucleotides: 3. CDR3 length: 13 amino acids. Germline-derived CDR1 and CDR2 are MNHEY and SVGAGI. The donors were in the approximately 120-subject validation cohort; that cohort was separate from the roughly 700-subject first cohort. The gene calls are TRBV6-5 and TRBJ1-2, with 8 positions matching TRBD1. The receptor comes from a woman in her twenties or thirties in good health and CMV-seronegative. Sequenced: PBMCs. CDR3 DNA sequence: TGTGCCAGCAGTCGGGACAGGCTCTATGGCTACACCTTC. Translated: CASSRDRLYGYTF.